This T cell receptor beta chain was observed in a study of shared clonotypes between healthy human individuals. The authors split each subset's genomic DNA evenly across several immunoSEQ plates. Produced via immunoSEQ multiplex PCR; TCRdb's table is partial and in-frame only. This table holds about 2.1 million clones, just over 90% found once. The CDR3 is 15 amino acids. Trimming at V came to 4 bases and at J to 0 bases, leaving 2 bases not matched to a gene. Germline loops: CDR1 SNHLY, CDR2 FYNNEI. The naive CD8 population came from CD45RO-negative cells selected for CCR7, without terminally differentiated effector memory CD45RA+ cells.

Source material: naive CD8+ T cells from PBMCs. The chain combines TRBV2 with TRBJ2-7; 11 nucleotides match TRBD2. This sequence originates from a man between 18 and 29 years old in good health. Some clones in this sample may be carry-over from other donors' samples. The CDR3 DNA reads as TGTGCCAGCAGTGGACTAGCGGGATCCTCCTACGAGCAGTACTTC. Amino acids: CASSGLAGSSYEQYF. The complete variable domain, with remaining parts taken from reference TRBV2 and TRBJ2-7, reads EPEVTQTPSHQVTQMGQEVILRCVPISNHLYFYWYRQILGQKVEFLVSFYNNEISEKSEIFDDQFSVERPDGSNFTLKIRSTKLEDSAMYFCASSGLAGSSYEQYFGPGTRLTVT.